This paragraph covers one T cell receptor (beta chain) sequence. Its recognized antigen is unknown. Qualities for individual bases were not recorded, and no much larger clone is one base off. The germline V gene yields SQVTM for CDR1 and ANQGSEA for CDR2. The CDR3 measures 13 amino acids from cysteine to phenylalanine. This entry keeps only the CDR3 DNA: 39 bases, framed from base 1. This sample is part of a study of OX40 agonist ivuxolimab in advanced cancers. At the level of the whole study: Ivuxolimab, which targeted the costimulatory receptor OX40 (CD134), was an agonistic, fully human IgG2 monoclonal antibody. Intravenous ivuxolimab was administered to patients every 2 weeks at six dose levels: 0.01, 0.1, 0.3, 1.5, 3 and 10 mg/kg. Of the roughly 51 dose-escalation patients, hepatocellular carcinoma was present in 19, melanoma in approximately 15, renal cell carcinoma in 9 and head and neck cancer in 9. A male proportion of approximately 83% and a mean age of approximately 62 years, ranging from 23 to 79, were recorded for the dose-escalation cohort. Prior anti-PD-1, anti-PD-L1 or anti-CTLA-4 therapy was permitted, and 40% of dose-escalation patients had received checkpoint inhibitors. Partial responses occurred in three dose-escalation patients: two with cutaneous melanoma and one with hepatocellular carcinoma. The point of sequencing TCRbeta in the periphery was to test whether ivuxolimab changed TCR sequence diversity and drove clonal T-cell expansion. The paper reports the monotherapy dose-escalation portion (N of about 51 patients) of the phase I ivuxolimab trial. General study outcomes and caveats: At doses from 0.1 to 3.0 mg/kg, clonal expansion was seen in both CD4+ and CD8+ blood T cells between baseline and week 6. After ivuxolimab, expanded clones were on average more numerous among CD8+ T cells than among CD4+ T cells. In the 0.1-3.0 mg/kg groups, partial responders were among the patients with the lowest normalized peripheral clonal expansion, particularly in CD8+ T cells. Low levels of normalized T-cell clonal expansion were also shown by some nonresponding patients. The antigen specificity of the clonally expanded peripheral T cells was not determined.

Patients with a history of autoimmune disease or receiving systemic immunosuppression were excluded from the trial. Peripheral blood for TCR sequencing was collected from all dose cohorts at baseline, on cycle 4 day 1, and on cycle 7 day 1. The samples were drawn from a first-in-human, open-label, multicenter phase I dose-escalation trial of ivuxolimab. Adults with locally advanced or metastatic melanoma, renal cell carcinoma, hepatocellular carcinoma or head and neck squamous cell carcinoma were enrolled in the trial. Before TCR sequencing, CD4+ T cells and CD8+ T cells from peripheral blood were sorted into separate populations. For sequencing of the TCRbeta CDR3 region, genomic DNA was extracted from the sorted cells. The immunoSEQ Assay was used to sequence the TCRbeta CDR3 regions. The clones in this table, taken by TCRdb from immuneACCESS, are in-frame only. Not every clone is retained; where verified, under half of the shortfall comes from an unresolved V gene, and the cause of the rest is unknown. Here the sample has 85,000 to 130,000 clones; about nine tenths occur a single time. Roughly 0.5% of the sample comes from the top ten.

The chain employs TRBV29-1 and TRBJ1-6; a tentative D match to TRBD1 spans 6 bases. Here the sequenced sample was CD4+ or CD8+ T cells sorted from blood, taken in a trial of the OX40 agonist ivuxolimab. The source of this sequence is an adult with an advanced solid tumor such as melanoma, head and neck, liver or kidney cancer. The nucleotide sequence reads TGCACCCAAAGGTCCCCGGGGGCTTCACCCCTCCACTTT. This sequence encodes CTQRSPGASPLHF.